The rows below give T cell receptor beta chains drawn from one sample of a study of T cell repertoires in cytomegalovirus infection. TCRdb reprocessed the reads with MiXCR, giving one entry per CDR3 protein. The sample has around 500,000 distinct CDR3 sequences; about 44% are singletons. For these receptors, no antigen is known. Material: cultured PBMCs, obtained from culture after CMV antigen stimulation. These TCRs come from a human donor in good health (CMV status not recorded). Some clones in this sample may be carry-over from other donors' samples. CDR3s include the opening cysteine and the closing phenylalanine or tryptophan. D genes are given only for firm matches. A row's size may be missing; if present it is once, few, many or a size class.

size,D,V,J,DNA,CDR3
few,.,TRBV10-3,TRBJ2-1,TGTGCCATCAGTGCGGGACTCCCACAGAATGAGCAGTTCTTC,CAISAGLPQNEQFF
few,TRBD2,TRBV24-1,TRBJ2-1,TGTGCCACCAGTGATTCGGGGGGAAGCTCCTACAATGAGCAGTTCTTC,CATSDSGGSSYNEQFF
few,TRBD2,TRBV4-1,TRBJ2-1,TGCGCCAGCAGCCAAACACCTCTAGCGGGCTCCTACAATGAGCAGTTCTTC,CASSQTPLAGSYNEQFF
.,TRBD1,TRBV7-2,TRBJ1-2,TGTGCCAGCAGCCTCGGGACAGGGTTTTATGGCTACACCTTC,CASSLGTGFYGYTF
.,.,TRBV18,TRBJ1-3,TGTGCCAGCTCACCTCAGAAGGGCTCTGGAAACACCATATATTTT,CASSPQKGSGNTIYF
.,TRBD1,TRBV6-5,TRBJ1-2,TGTGCCAGCAGTTACTCCGACAGGGTGGCCCCTAACTATGGCTACACCTTC,CASSYSDRVAPNYGYTF
.,.,TRBV7-9,TRBJ2-2,TGTGCCAGCAGCTTTGCCGGTCACGGGGAGCTGTTTTTT,CASSFAGHGELFF
.,TRBD2,TRBV20-1,TRBJ2-3,TGCAGTGCCTGGGGACTAGACACAGATACGCAGTATTTT,CSAWGLDTDTQYF
.,TRBD2,TRBV7-2,TRBJ2-2,TGTGCCAGCAGTCCCCCTGGCGGGGGGGACACCGGGGAGCTGTTTTTT,CASSPPGGGDTGELFF
few,TRBD1,TRBV10-3,TRBJ1-4,TGTGCCACTGGGGACAGTTCTAATGAAAAACTGTTTTTT,CATGDSSNEKLFF
few,TRBD1,TRBV6-2/TRBV6-3,TRBJ2-7,TGTGCCAGCAGGACAAAGAGGACAGGGGGTTCCTACGAGCAGTACTTC,CASRTKRTGGSYEQYF
.,.,TRBV18,TRBJ1-1,TGTGCCAGCTCTTCCGGGACTCGGACTGAAGCTTTCTTT,CASSSGTRTEAFF
few,TRBD1,TRBV25-1,TRBJ1-1,TGTGCCAGCAGTGGACAGGGGGCTGGAACTGAAGCTTTCTTT,CASSGQGAGTEAFF
.,TRBD2,TRBV3-1,TRBJ2-1,TGTGCCAGCAGCCCAATGACTAGCGGGGGGTACAATGAGCAGTTCTTC,CASSPMTSGGYNEQFF
few,.,TRBV20-1,TRBJ1-4,TGCAGTGCTCCTTCACAGGGTCTGGAAAAACTGTTTTTT,CSAPSQGLEKLFF
.,.,TRBV4-2,TRBJ1-1,TGTGCCAGCAGCCAAGAAGGGGCGGCTGAAGCTTTCTTT,CASSQEGAAEAFF
once,.,TRBV27,TRBJ2-3,TGTGCCATCGCCGGGGGCCACACCCCAGATACGCAGTATTTT,CAIAGGHTPDTQYF
few,TRBD1,TRBV6-1,TRBJ2-7,TGTGCCAGCAGTTCCGGGACAGGGATCTACGAGCAGTACTTC,CASSSGTGIYEQYF
once,.,TRBV24-1,TRBJ2-2,TGTGCCACCAGTGATTCATCCGAGGAGGACACCGGGGAGCTGTTTTTT,CATSDSSEEDTGELFF
few,.,TRBV4-1,TRBJ2-1,TGCGCCAGCAGCCAAGAGGGAGGTGGGCTAGCCCTCCTCAATGAGCAGTTCTTC,CASSQEGGGLALLNEQFF
.,TRBD1,TRBV5-3,TRBJ2-7,TGTGCCAGCAGCAAGGGACAGGGGGCCTCCGAGCAGTACTTC,CASSKGQGASEQYF
.,TRBD1,TRBV19,TRBJ2-1,TGTGCCAGTGGACCTCCGGGACAGGGAGCGCCGGGGGCCTACAATGAGCAGTTCTTC,CASGPPGQGAPGAYNEQFF
.,.,TRBV2,TRBJ1-4,TGTGCCAGCGTCCGGGACGGGAATGAAAAACTGTTTTTT,CASVRDGNEKLFF
.,.,TRBV11-2,TRBJ2-1,TGTGCCAGCAGCTTTCCCTCCGCGGCAATCTTCTTC,CASSFPSAAIFF
few,.,TRBV7-2,TRBJ1-5,TGTGCCAGCAGCTGGCCGGGGCAGCCCCAGCATTTT,CASSWPGQPQHF
.,TRBD1,TRBV6-6,TRBJ1-2,TGTGCCAGCAGTTACCCTGACAGGGGTCGTGGTCGGACCTTC,CASSYPDRGRGRTF
.,.,TRBV7-2,TRBJ2-3,TGTGCCAGCGGGCGTCAAGTAGGACCAAGCACAGATACGCAGTATTTT,CASGRQVGPSTDTQYF
.,.,TRBV12-3/TRBV12-4,TRBJ1-1,TGTGCCAGCACCCCCGCGGGGGCGAACACTGAAGCTTTCTTT,CASTPAGANTEAFF
few,.,TRBV6-5,TRBJ2-3,TGTGCCAGCAGACCCCCCGGAGTAGATACGCAGTATTTT,CASRPPGVDTQYF
.,.,TRBV29-1,TRBJ2-4,TGCAGCGTTGAAGCCCTAGGAGACATTCAGTACTTC,CSVEALGDIQYF
.,.,TRBV15,TRBJ2-4,TGTGCCACCAGCAGAGTCCCAGTAAACATTCAGTACTTC,CATSRVPVNIQYF